The entry that follows covers one T cell receptor beta chain sequence. Here immunoSEQ multiplex PCR was the method, and the copy in TCRdb shows in-frame clones only, minus some. The sample records around 120,000 clones, roughly nine tenths being singletons. There are 15 residues in the CDR3. Per germline, CDR1 SGHVS and CDR2 FQNEAQ. Trimming at V came to 5 bases and at J to 6 bases, leaving 11 bases not matched to a gene. These data originate in a study of Tregs in tolerant kidney transplant recipients. This chain connects TRBV7-8 to TRBJ1-1, with TRBD1 matching 8 bases. The specimen sequenced was CD4+ T cells from blood. The clonotype was recovered from a human donor in good health. CDR3 DNA: TGTGCCAGCAGCCTTGTGGGCAGGGGGCGGTCTGAAGCTTTCTTT. Protein product: CASSLVGRGRSEAFF.